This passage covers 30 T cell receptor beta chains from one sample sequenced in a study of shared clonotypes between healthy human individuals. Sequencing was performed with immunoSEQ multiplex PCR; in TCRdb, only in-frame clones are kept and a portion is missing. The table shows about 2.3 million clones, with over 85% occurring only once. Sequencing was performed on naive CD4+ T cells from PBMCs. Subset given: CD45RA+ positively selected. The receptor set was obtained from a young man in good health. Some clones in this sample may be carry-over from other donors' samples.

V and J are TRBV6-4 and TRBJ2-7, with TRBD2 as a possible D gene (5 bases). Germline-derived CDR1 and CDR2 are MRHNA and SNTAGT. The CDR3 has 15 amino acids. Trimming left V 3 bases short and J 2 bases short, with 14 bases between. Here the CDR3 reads CASSEWSGSAYEQYF. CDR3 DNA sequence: TGTGCCAGCAGTGAGTGGAGTGGGAGCGCCTACGAGCAGTACTTC.

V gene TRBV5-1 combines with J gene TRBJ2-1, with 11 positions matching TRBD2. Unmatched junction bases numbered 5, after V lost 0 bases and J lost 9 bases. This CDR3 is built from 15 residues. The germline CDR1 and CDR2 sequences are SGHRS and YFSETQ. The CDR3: CASSLALAGGGEQFF. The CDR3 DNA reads TGCGCCAGCAGCTTGGCCCTAGCGGGAGGAGGTGAGCAGTTCTTC.

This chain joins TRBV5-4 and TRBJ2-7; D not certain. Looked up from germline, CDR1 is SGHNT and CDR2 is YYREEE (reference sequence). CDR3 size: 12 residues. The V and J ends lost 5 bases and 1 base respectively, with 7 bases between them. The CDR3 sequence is CASSSESYEQYF. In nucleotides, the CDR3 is TGTGCCAGCAGTTCCGAGTCCTACGAGCAGTACTTC.

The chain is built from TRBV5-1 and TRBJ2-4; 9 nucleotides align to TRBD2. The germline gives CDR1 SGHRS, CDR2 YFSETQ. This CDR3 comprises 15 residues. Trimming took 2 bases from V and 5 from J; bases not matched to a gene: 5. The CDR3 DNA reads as TGCGCCAGCAGCTTCACCGGGACTAGCCAAAACATTCAGTACTTC. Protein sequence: CASSFTGTSQNIQYF. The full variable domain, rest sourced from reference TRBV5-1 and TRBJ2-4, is KAGVTQTPRYLIKTRGQQVTLSCSPISGHRSVSWYQQTPGQGLQFLFEYFSETQRNKGNFPGRFSGRQFSNSRSEMNVSTLELGDSALYLCASSFTGTSQNIQYFGAGTRLSVL.

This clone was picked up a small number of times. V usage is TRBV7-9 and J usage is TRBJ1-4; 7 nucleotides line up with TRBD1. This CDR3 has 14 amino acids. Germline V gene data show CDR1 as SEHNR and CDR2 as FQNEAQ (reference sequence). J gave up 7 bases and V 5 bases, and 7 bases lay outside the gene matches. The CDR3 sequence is CASSVGTAAEKLFF. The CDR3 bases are TGTGCCAGCAGCGTCGGGACAGCGGCTGAAAAACTGTTTTTT.

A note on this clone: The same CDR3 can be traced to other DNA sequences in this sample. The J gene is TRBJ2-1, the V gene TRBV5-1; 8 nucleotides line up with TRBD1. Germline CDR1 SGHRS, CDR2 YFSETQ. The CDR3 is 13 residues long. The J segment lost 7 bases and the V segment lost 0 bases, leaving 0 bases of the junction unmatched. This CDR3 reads CASSLGQGNEQFF. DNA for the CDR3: TGCGCCAGCAGCTTGGGACAGGGGAATGAGCAGTTCTTC.

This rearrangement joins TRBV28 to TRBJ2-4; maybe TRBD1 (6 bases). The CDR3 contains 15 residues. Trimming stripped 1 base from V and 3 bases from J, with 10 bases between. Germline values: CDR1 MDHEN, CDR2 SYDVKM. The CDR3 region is CASSLSGELKNIQYF. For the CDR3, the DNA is TGTGCCAGCAGTTTATCAGGGGAGCTCAAAAACATTCAGTACTTC.

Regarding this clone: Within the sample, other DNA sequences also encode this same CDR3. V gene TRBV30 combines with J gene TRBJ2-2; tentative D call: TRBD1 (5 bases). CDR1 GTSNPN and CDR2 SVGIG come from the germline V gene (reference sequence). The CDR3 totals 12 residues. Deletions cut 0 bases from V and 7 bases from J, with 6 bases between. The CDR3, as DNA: TGTGCCTGGAGTGTACAGGTCGGGGAGCTGTTTTTT. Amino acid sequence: CAWSVQVGELFF.

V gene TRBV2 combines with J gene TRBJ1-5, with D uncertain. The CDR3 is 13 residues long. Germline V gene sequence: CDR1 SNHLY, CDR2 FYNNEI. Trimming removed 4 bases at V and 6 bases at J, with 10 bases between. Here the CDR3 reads CASSVEDGQPQHF. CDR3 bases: TGTGCCAGCAGTGTCGAAGACGGTCAGCCCCAGCATTTT. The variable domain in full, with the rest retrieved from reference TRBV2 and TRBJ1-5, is EPEVTQTPSHQVTQMGQEVILRCVPISNHLYFYWYRQILGQKVEFLVSFYNNEISEKSEIFDDQFSVERPDGSNFTLKIRSTKLEDSAMYFCASSVEDGQPQHFGDGTRLSIL.

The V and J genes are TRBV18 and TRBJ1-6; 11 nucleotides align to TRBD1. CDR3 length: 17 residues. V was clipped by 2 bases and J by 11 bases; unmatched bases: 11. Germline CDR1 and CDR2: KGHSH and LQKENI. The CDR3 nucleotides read TGTGCCAGCTCACCATACGGACAGGGGGCGACCCCTGCACCCCTCCACTTT. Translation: CASSPYGQGATPAPLHF.

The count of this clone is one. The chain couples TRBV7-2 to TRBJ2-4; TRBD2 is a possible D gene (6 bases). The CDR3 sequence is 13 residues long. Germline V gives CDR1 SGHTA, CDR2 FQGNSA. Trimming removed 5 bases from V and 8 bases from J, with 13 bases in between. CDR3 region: CASSQAGWDIQYF. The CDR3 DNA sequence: TGTGCCAGCAGCCAAGCGGGTTGGGACATTCAGTACTTC.

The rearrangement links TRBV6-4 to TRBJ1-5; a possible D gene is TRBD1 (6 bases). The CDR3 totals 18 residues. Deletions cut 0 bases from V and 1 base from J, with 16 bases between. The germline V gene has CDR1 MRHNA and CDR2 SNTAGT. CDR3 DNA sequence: TGTGCCAGCAGTGACTCGATTTCCAGGGGCGGAAGCAATCAGCCCCAGCATTTT. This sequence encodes CASSDSISRGGSNQPQHF.

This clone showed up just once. The CDR3 is CASSELWAGGLETQYF. DNA of the CDR3: TGTGCCAGCAGTGAATTGTGGGCCGGGGGGCTAGAGACCCAGTACTTC. The chain carries TRBV2 and TRBJ2-5, with D perhaps matching TRBD2 (7 bases). Trimming removed 2 bases from V and 4 bases from J, with 17 bases in between. The CDR3 has 16 residues. The germline V gene encodes CDR1 SNHLY and CDR2 FYNNEI.

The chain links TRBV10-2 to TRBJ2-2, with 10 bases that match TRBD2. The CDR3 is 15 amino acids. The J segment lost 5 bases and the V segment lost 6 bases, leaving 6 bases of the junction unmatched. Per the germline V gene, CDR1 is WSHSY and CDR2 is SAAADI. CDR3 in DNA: TGCGCCAGCAGGTTCATAGCGGGAGGTACCGGGGAGCTGTTTTTT. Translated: CASRFIAGGTGELFF.

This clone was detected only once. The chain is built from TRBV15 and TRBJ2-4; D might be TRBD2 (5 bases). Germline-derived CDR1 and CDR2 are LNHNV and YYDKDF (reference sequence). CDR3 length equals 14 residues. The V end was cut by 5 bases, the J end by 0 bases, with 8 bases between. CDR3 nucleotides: TGTGCCACCAGCCGAGCGGTAGCCAAAAACATTCAGTACTTC. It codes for CATSRAVAKNIQYF.

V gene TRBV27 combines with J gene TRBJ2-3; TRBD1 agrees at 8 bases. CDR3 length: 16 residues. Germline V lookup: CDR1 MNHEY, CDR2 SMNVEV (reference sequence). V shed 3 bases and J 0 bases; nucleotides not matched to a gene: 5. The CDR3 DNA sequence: TGTGCCAGCAGTTTCTACCGGACAGGGAGCACAGATACGCAGTATTTT. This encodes CASSFYRTGSTDTQYF.

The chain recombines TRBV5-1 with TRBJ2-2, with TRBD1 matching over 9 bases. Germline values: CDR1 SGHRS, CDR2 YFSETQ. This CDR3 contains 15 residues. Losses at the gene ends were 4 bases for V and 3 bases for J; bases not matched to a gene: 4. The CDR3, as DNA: TGCGCCAGCAGCCGGGACAGGGTTGACACCGGGGAGCTGTTTTTT. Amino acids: CASSRDRVDTGELFF.

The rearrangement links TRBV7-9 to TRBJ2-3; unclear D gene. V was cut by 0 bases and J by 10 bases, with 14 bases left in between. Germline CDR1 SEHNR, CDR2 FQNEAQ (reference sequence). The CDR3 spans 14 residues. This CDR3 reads CASSLALESLAQYF. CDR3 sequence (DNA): TGTGCCAGCAGCTTAGCCCTGGAATCCCTTGCGCAGTATTTT.

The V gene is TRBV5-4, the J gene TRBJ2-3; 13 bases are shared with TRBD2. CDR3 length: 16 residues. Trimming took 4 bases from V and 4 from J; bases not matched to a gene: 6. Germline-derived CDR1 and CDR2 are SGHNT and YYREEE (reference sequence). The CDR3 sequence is CASSTSGRAVADTQYF. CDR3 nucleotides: TGTGCCAGCAGCACTAGCGGGAGGGCCGTCGCAGATACGCAGTATTTT.

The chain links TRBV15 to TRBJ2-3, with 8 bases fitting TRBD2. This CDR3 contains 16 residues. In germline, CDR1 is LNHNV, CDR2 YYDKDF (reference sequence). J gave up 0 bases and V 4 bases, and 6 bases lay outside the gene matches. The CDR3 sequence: CATSTTTSGSTDTQYF. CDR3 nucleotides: TGTGCCACCAGCACAACCACTAGCGGTAGCACAGATACGCAGTATTTT.

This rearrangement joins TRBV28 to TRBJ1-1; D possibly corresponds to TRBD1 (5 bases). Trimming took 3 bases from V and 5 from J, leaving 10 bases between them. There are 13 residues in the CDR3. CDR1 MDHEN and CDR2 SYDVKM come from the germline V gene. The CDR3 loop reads CASSLGEATEAFF. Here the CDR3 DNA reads TGTGCCAGCAGTTTGGGGGAAGCGACTGAAGCTTTCTTT.

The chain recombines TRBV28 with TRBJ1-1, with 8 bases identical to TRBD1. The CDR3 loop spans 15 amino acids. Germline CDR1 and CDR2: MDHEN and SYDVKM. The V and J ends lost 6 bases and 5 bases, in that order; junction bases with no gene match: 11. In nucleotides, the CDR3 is TGTGCCAGCAGCCTTCATACAGGGGGTAATACTGAAGCTTTCTTT. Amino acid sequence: CASSLHTGGNTEAFF.

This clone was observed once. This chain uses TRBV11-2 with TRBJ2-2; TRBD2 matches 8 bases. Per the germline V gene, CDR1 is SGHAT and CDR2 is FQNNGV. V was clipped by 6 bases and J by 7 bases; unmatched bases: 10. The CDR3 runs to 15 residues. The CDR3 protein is CASSSKRELGGELFF. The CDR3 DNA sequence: TGTGCCAGCAGTTCTAAGCGGGAGCTCGGCGGGGAGCTGTTTTTT.

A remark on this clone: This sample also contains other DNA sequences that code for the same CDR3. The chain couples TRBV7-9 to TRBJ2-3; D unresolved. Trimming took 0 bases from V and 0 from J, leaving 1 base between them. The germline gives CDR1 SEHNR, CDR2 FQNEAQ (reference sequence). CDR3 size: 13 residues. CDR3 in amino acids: CASSLASTDTQYF. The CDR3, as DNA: TGTGCCAGCAGCTTAGCCAGCACAGATACGCAGTATTTT.

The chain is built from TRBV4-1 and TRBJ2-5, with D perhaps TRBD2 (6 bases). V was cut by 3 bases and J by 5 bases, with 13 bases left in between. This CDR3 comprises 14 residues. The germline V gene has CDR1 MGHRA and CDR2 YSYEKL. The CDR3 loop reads CASSQRGLQETQYF. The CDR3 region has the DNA TGCGCCAGCAGCCAGCGGGGCCTCCAGGAGACCCAGTACTTC.

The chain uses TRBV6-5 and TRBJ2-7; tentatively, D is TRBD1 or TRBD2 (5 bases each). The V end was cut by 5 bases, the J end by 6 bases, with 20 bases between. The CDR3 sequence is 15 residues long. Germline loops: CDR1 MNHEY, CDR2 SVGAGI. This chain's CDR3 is CASSLTTQGRGEQYF. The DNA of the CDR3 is TGTGCCAGCAGTCTAACCACTCAGGGTCGGGGCGAGCAGTACTTC.

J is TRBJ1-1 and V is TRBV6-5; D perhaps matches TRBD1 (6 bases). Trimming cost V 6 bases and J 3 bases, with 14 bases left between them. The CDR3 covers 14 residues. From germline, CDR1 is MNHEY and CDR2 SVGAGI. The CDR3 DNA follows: TGTGCCAGCAGCTCCCAGGGGTGGTACACTGAAGCTTTCTTT. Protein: CASSSQGWYTEAFF.

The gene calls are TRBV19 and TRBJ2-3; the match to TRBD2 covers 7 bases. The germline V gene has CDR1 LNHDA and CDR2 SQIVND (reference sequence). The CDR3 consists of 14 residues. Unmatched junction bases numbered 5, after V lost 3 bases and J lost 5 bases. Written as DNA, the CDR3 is TGTGCCAGTAGTATCTGGGGGAGGGGAGATACGCAGTATTTT. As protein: CASSIWGRGDTQYF.

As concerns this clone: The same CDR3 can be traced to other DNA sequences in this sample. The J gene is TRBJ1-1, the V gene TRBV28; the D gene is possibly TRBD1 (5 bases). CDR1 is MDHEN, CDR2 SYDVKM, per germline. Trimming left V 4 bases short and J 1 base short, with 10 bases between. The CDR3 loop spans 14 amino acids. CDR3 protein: CASSSFGGNTEAFF. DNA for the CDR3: TGTGCCAGCAGTTCCTTTGGGGGGAACACTGAAGCTTTCTTT.

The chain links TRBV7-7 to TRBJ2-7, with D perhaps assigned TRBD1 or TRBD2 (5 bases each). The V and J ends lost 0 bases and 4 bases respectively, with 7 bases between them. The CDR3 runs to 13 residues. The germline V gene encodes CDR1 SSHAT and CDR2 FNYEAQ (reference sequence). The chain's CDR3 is CASSLAGEYEQYF. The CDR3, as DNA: TGTGCCAGCAGCTTAGCGGGGGAATACGAGCAGTACTTC.